A selection of T cell receptor beta chains follows, all from one sample in a study of cytomegalovirus exposure and HLA in healthy donors. The repertoire was sequenced with immunoSEQ multiplex PCR; TCRdb's copy has only in-frame clones and lacks some. The table records about 79,000 clones, approximately 93% of them present only once. Sequencing used PBMCs. These TCRs come from a woman between 25 and 40 years old in good health and CMV-seronegative. CDR3s leave out the opening cysteine and the closing phenylalanine or tryptophan. A D gene is named only where the DNA matches it firmly.

CDR3aa,d_gene,j_gene,v_gene
ASRQDRTEAF,-,TRBJ1-1,TRBV5-4
ASSLAGGGPQETQY,TRBD2,TRBJ2-5,TRBV5-1
ASSSSRDSQSYNSPLH,TRBD1,TRBJ1-6,TRBV19
ASSPPDTPVNEQF,-,TRBJ2-1,TRBV9
ASSVLASGTGELF,-,TRBJ2-2,TRBV5-1
ASSLKGDQPQH,-,TRBJ1-5,TRBV7-9
ASSMGGGTNQPQH,-,TRBJ1-5,TRBV19
ASSIQGLTSGTYEQY,TRBD2,TRBJ2-7,TRBV19
ASSLRGLATFGTDTQY,TRBD2,TRBJ2-3,TRBV5-1
ASKGGGSSYNEQF,TRBD2,TRBJ2-1,TRBV5-1
ASSQGAGNEKLF,TRBD1,TRBJ1-4,TRBV5-1
ASSYIGVATNEKLF,-,TRBJ1-4,TRBV18
ASSLERTSGYNEQF,TRBD2,TRBJ2-1,TRBV7-2
AWSVRFDSPLH,-,TRBJ1-6,TRBV30
ASSAPTGSTSPLH,TRBD1,TRBJ1-6,TRBV25-1
AWSSGRADTQY,TRBD2,TRBJ2-3,TRBV30
ASSLDGQISNQPQH,-,TRBJ1-5,TRBV5-1
ASSIGGKGMRNTEAF,-,TRBJ1-1,TRBV19
ASSPWDNSYEQY,-,TRBJ2-7,TRBV5-1
SVEGAVAGGYEQY,TRBD2,TRBJ2-7,TRBV29-1